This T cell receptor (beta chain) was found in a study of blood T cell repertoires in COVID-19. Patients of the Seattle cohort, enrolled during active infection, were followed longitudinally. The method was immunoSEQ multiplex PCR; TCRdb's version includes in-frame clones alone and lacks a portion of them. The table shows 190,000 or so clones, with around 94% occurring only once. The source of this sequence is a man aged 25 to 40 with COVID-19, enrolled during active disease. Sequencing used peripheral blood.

CDR3 in DNA: TGTGCCAGCACCGGGACACTTCCCTACGAGCAGTACTTC. As protein: CASTGTLPYEQYF. The genes are TRBV27 and TRBJ2-7, with D tentatively TRBD1 (6 bases). The CDR3 runs 13 residues. Trimming left V 7 bases short and J 2 bases short, with 12 bases between. The germline V gene has CDR1 MNHEY and CDR2 SMNVEV (reference sequence).